This is a list of T cell receptor beta chains from one sample in a study of blood T cell repertoires in COVID-19. Repertoires were generated with immunoSEQ multiplex PCR, while TCRdb's copy carries only in-frame clones and drops some. Among fewer than 200,000 clones listed, 84% were seen once. What was sequenced was PBMCs or T cells enriched from blood (not recorded which). The receptors originated from a man aged 45-60 years who had recovered from COVID-19. Each CDR3 is given without its conserved first and last residue. Some rows mark clone size as missing; the rest say once, few, many or name a class of expanded clone.

j_call,v_call,clone_size,cdr3_aa
TRBJ2-4,TRBV2,.,ASSSLPGSHIQY
TRBJ2-3,TRBV19,.,ASKIGGGAADTQY
TRBJ1-5,TRBV7-2,few,ASRLADSNQPQH
TRBJ1-2,TRBV9,.,ASSVEGAPVYGYT
TRBJ1-1,TRBV19,.,ASSVDGQGGTEAF
TRBJ1-4,TRBV3-1/TRBV3-2,.,ASSLSRVANEKLF
TRBJ1-5,TRBV7-9,.,ASSPGQGSNQPQH
TRBJ1-3,TRBV18,.,ASSQSQASSGNTIY
TRBJ2-7,TRBV3-1/TRBV3-2,.,ASSELQGAYEQY
TRBJ2-5,TRBV24-1,.,ATSDPGSQETQY
TRBJ1-2,TRBV3-1/TRBV3-2,.,ASSQDSSGRAYGYT
TRBJ2-1,TRBV4-1,once,ASSHGRGIRNNEQF
TRBJ2-1,TRBV5-1,.,ASSPGLAVFNEQF
TRBJ1-1,TRBV27,.,ASSLLWGEQAF
TRBJ1-6,TRBV27,.,ASSRQGGTSNSPLH
TRBJ2-5,TRBV5-1,.,ASSLARTGGETQY
TRBJ1-2,TRBV5-1,few,ASSPTANNYGYT
TRBJ2-1,TRBV7-9,.,ASSAAAGPYNEQF
TRBJ1-2,TRBV9,.,ASSVGVSVRGYT
TRBJ1-4,TRBV4-2,.,ASSPRAGQQGEKLF
TRBJ1-6,TRBV6-2/TRBV6-3,.,ASSFGLYYNSPLH
TRBJ1-5,TRBV19,.,ASSLAGRYQPQH
TRBJ2-5,TRBV2,few,ASTPAGGIFETQY
TRBJ2-3,TRBV7-2,.,ASSLAAGGGSTDTQY
TRBJ2-1,TRBV4-1,.,ASSQDPGQRGYNEQF
TRBJ1-1,TRBV6-5,.,ASISRQGKTEAF
TRBJ1-1,TRBV19,.,ASSIGQEIQAF
TRBJ2-1,TRBV4-1,.,ASSLVASPTYNEQF
TRBJ2-4,TRBV29-1,.,SVWVAGPQNIQY
TRBJ2-3,TRBV6-5,.,ASSQGIFTDTQY
TRBJ2-6,TRBV7-2,.,ASSLSGGYSGANVLT
TRBJ1-5,TRBV7-2,.,ASSLGQGTNNQPQH
TRBJ2-1,TRBV11-2,.,ASSLLRGGSVEQF
TRBJ1-2,TRBV18,.,ASSPGGQGGYT
TRBJ1-3,TRBV6-5,.,ASSTPHRDPIY
TRBJ1-2,TRBV6-5,.,ASSYSLGYT
TRBJ2-7,TRBV19,.,ASSIRQAISSGEQY
TRBJ2-7,TRBV18,.,ASSPRVGQGHEQY
TRBJ2-3,TRBV7-3,.,ASSRDRGDTQY
TRBJ2-1,TRBV7-9,.,ASSSTSGVANEQF
TRBJ1-1,TRBV7-2,.,ASSLTGTGRTEAF
TRBJ2-2,TRBV11-1,.,ASSSQGSGELF
TRBJ2-5,TRBV4-2,many,ASSRSFSAGTSGGSQETQY
TRBJ1-1,TRBV12-3/TRBV12-4,few,ASSLQGTEAF
TRBJ1-3,TRBV3-1/TRBV3-2,.,ASSQVYQGGGNTIY
TRBJ1-2,TRBV5-1,few,ASSLTGTEGDGYT
TRBJ1-5,TRBV5-5,few,ASSSGQENFRNQPQH
TRBJ1-4,TRBV7-9,.,ASSRGGQEKLF
TRBJ1-4,TRBV3-1/TRBV3-2,.,ASSARDRGKARELF
TRBJ2-3,TRBV9,.,ASSVDPSGAPTQY
TRBJ2-1,TRBV11-3,.,ASSLEHHNEQF
TRBJ1-2,TRBV10-3,.,AISEHPRDSDRGYT
TRBJ2-5,TRBV19,.,ASMSGTDQETQY
TRBJ2-3,TRBV4-1,many,ASSQGGGPSTQY
TRBJ1-2,TRBV5-4,.,ASSPGGGLRDYGYT